This entry is about one T cell receptor beta chain. The read finishes 3 residues shy of the CDR3 end, and the germline J gene is used to complete it. These data come from a study of T cells in women clearing cervical HPV infection. CDR3 length: 17 amino acids. Germline CDR1 SGDLS, CDR2 YYNGEE. V was shortened by 0 bases and J by 0 bases, with 13 bases between the two germline ends. TCR beta CDR3 amplified by multiplex PCR from roughly 1,100 ng genomic DNA. Sequencing was performed with immunoSEQ multiplex PCR; in TCRdb, only in-frame clones are kept and a portion is missing. The sample's table shows roughly 36,000 clones.

This clonotype was obtained from a woman between 18 and 75 years old with a cervical HPV16 infection that either progressed to CIN3+ or cleared (not recorded which). The V gene is TRBV9, the J gene TRBJ2-1; D is unclear. The sequenced material came from blood buffy coat. Here the CDR3 reads CASSVGAYVSSYNEQFF. The CDR3 bases that were read are TGTGCCAGCAGCGTAGGAGCGTACGTAAGCTCCTACAATGAG.